This note documents a single T cell receptor beta chain sequence. In this sample, this clone turned up once. What antigen it recognizes has not been identified. No qualities accompany the bases; no much larger clone lies one base away. The data originate from a study of cytotoxic CD8 clonotypes in ibrutinib-treated CLL (dated by TCRdb to about 2021). Regarding the study in general: In this cohort, approximately 15 patients were treatment-naive and about ten were relapsed/refractory, while about 17 had unmutated IGHV. Responses were partial in some 24 patients and complete in 2; after median around 65 months follow-up, some 15 stayed in remission and around 12 progressed. Samples at response were collected after a median of around twelve months of treatment, with a range of about 6 to 40 months. On average, each sample yielded 270,000 or so productive templates and tens of thousands of productive rearrangements. Longitudinal samples were obtainable from about 30% of the roughly 90 participants in the trial. Cryopreserved peripheral blood mononuclear cells were collected before treatment, at response, and at either disease progression or sustained remission. All remission and progressive disease samples were collected while patients were still receiving ibrutinib.

The research as a whole found: Public clonotypes were rare and either shrank or stayed stable during treatment, and the rise in clonality at ibrutinib response reflected expansion of private clonotypes. At ibrutinib response clonality went up, during sustained remission it held steady, and at progression it dropped back toward baseline. Sampling times were not matched between patients in sustained remission and patients whose disease was progressing, and lymph node repertoires were not examined. Baseline clonality exceeded that of age-matched healthy donors and correlated strongly with circulating CD8+ T-cell counts.

Relative to germline, V is missing 7 bases and J is missing 6 bases, with 12 bases of the junction outside any gene match. CDR1 is given as MNHEY and CDR2 as SMNVEV, both from the germline V gene (reference sequence). CDR3 length: 14 amino acids, cysteine to phenylalanine. Only CDR3 DNA is held: 42 bases, read in frame from base 1. For TCR beta library preparation, about 2 micrograms of genomic DNA were extracted from the cryopreserved PBMCs. Longitudinal blood samples from CLL patients receiving ibrutinib monotherapy were subjected to high-throughput TCR beta sequencing. Patients were enrolled in a phase 2 open-label single-center ibrutinib monotherapy trial. On a MiSeq, deep resolution sequencing aimed for a depth between 1 in 1 million and 1 in 200,000 T cells, with each clonotype covered about 9.9x on average. The immunoSEQ hsTCRB Kit was used to generate TCR beta libraries. The source study handled its data this way. The data were analyzed with ImmunoSEQ Analyzer and ImmunoSEQ Data Assistant, and V, D and J gene assignments followed IMGT definitions. Clonality, with values ranging from 0 to 1, was calculated as one minus the normalized Shannon entropy of productive rearrangement frequencies. Only overrepresented clonotypes making up at least 0.05% of each patient's repertoire were included in the public clonotype analysis. Some 13 age-matched healthy donor repertoires from immuneACCESS served as clonality controls. The table was pulled from immuneACCESS by TCRdb, which kept in-frame rearrangements only. Such tables lose some clones; where checked, under half of the loss comes from unresolved V genes, and the rest has no known cause. V and J calls and clone size are copied from that table; D and trimming were computed from the DNA. This sample comprises approximately 350,000 clones, approximately 67% of them detected only once. The ten largest clonotypes hold approximately 6% of the sample.

Sequences were derived from PBMCs, sampled after 36 months of ibrutinib treatment. The sequence derives from a human donor with chronic lymphocytic leukemia. The rearrangement joined TRBV27 to TRBJ2-7; 7 central bases correspond to TRBD2. DNA sequence: TGTGCCAGCAAGAATAGGGCGGGAGCGACCGAGCAGTACTTC. This is translated as CASKNRAGATEQYF.